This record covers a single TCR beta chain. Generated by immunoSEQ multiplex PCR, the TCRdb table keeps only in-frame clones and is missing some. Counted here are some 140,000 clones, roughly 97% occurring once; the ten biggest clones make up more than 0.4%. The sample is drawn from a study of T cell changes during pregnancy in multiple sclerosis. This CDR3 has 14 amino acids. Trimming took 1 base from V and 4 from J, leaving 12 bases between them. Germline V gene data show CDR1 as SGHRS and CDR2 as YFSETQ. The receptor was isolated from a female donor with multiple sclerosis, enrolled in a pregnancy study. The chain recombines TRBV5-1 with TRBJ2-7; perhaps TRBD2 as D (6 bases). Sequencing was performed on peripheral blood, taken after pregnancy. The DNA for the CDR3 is TGCGCCAGCAGCTTGCTGGAGGGCGGATACGAGCAGTACTTC. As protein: CASSLLEGGYEQYF.